These T cell receptor beta chains were read from a single sample in a study of control samples from healthy donors and cancer patients. Sequenced by immunoSEQ multiplex PCR; TCRdb stores in-frame clones only, minus some. The table has around 90,000 clones, roughly 84% seen once. Sequenced input: blood. The receptors shown here come from a woman in her thirties or forties in good health. The CDR3 runs from the conserved cysteine through the conserved F or W. D genes are given only for firm matches.

d_call: .; j_call: TRBJ2-3; v_call: TRBV2; cdr3_nt: TGTGCCAGCAGCCGGGATTCCACAGATACGCAGTATTTT; cdr3_aa: CASSRDSTDTQYF
d_call: TRBD1; j_call: TRBJ1-6; v_call: TRBV6-2/TRBV6-3; cdr3_nt: TGTGCCAGCAGCCGGGGACAGCCAACTTGGGATAATTCACCCCTCCACTTT; cdr3_aa: CASSRGQPTWDNSPLHF
d_call: .; j_call: TRBJ1-1; v_call: TRBV30; cdr3_nt: TGTGCCTGGAGTGAACAGGCCTACACTGAAGCTTTCTTT; cdr3_aa: CAWSEQAYTEAFF
d_call: TRBD2; j_call: TRBJ2-3; v_call: TRBV5-6; cdr3_nt: TGTGCCAGCAGCCTCGGACTCAGCGGGGGGGCCACAGATACGCAGTATTTT; cdr3_aa: CASSLGLSGGATDTQYF
d_call: .; j_call: TRBJ1-1; v_call: TRBV30; cdr3_nt: TGTGCCTGGAGTCGTATGAACACTGAAGCTTTCTTT; cdr3_aa: CAWSRMNTEAFF
d_call: TRBD1; j_call: TRBJ2-7; v_call: TRBV28; cdr3_nt: TGTGCCAGCAGTTTGTTGACAGGGAGATACGAGCAGTACTTC; cdr3_aa: CASSLLTGRYEQYF
d_call: TRBD2; j_call: TRBJ2-7; v_call: TRBV12-5; cdr3_nt: TGTGCTAGTGGTTTGGCTAGGGCTAGCGGGGAAACCTACGAGCAGTACTTC; cdr3_aa: CASGLARASGETYEQYF
d_call: TRBD1; j_call: TRBJ2-7; v_call: TRBV27; cdr3_nt: TGTGCCAGCAGTTTAGCCAGGGGGCGCAATGTTTACGAGCAGTACTTC; cdr3_aa: CASSLARGRNVYEQYF
d_call: .; j_call: TRBJ1-5; v_call: TRBV2; cdr3_nt: TGTGCCAGCACCGCCAGTAGCAATCAGCCCCAGCATTTT; cdr3_aa: CASTASSNQPQHF
d_call: .; j_call: TRBJ2-2; v_call: TRBV24-1; cdr3_nt: TGTGCCACCAGTGGGCCCAGAGGGGGGGAGCTGTTTTTT; cdr3_aa: CATSGPRGGELFF
d_call: .; j_call: TRBJ1-5; v_call: TRBV2; cdr3_nt: TGTGCCAGCAGTGCGCGGGCCTTAGGGGGTCAGCCCCAGCATTTT; cdr3_aa: CASSARALGGQPQHF
d_call: .; j_call: TRBJ2-1; v_call: TRBV7-2; cdr3_nt: TGTGCCAGCAGCTTCGACGGAGGACTTTCGGGTGAGCAGTTCTTC; cdr3_aa: CASSFDGGLSGEQFF
d_call: .; j_call: TRBJ1-6; v_call: TRBV30; cdr3_nt: TGTGCCTGGAGGAATTGGGATACGGATTCACCCCTCCACTTT; cdr3_aa: CAWRNWDTDSPLHF
d_call: .; j_call: TRBJ2-7; v_call: TRBV20-1; cdr3_nt: TGCAGTGCTAGTCGGAGGGCAGGGTCCTACGAGCAGTACTTC; cdr3_aa: CSASRRAGSYEQYF
d_call: TRBD1; j_call: TRBJ2-7; v_call: TRBV5-5; cdr3_nt: TGTGCCAGCAGCTCCGAAACCCGACAGGGAACCTACGAGCAGTACTTC; cdr3_aa: CASSSETRQGTYEQYF
d_call: .; j_call: TRBJ1-2; v_call: TRBV14; cdr3_nt: TGTGCCAGCAGCCAAGTACTGACAGGCCTTGGCTACACCTTC; cdr3_aa: CASSQVLTGLGYTF
d_call: TRBD1; j_call: TRBJ1-1; v_call: TRBV4-3; cdr3_nt: TGCGCCAGCAGCCAAGCACGGACAGGCGCTAGCGCTTTCTTT; cdr3_aa: CASSQARTGASAFF
d_call: .; j_call: TRBJ2-5; v_call: TRBV7-2; cdr3_nt: TGTGCCAGCAGCTCCACCCGCCAAGAGACCCAGTACTTC; cdr3_aa: CASSSTRQETQYF
d_call: .; j_call: TRBJ1-5; v_call: TRBV6-5; cdr3_nt: TGTGCCAGCAGTCCCGCCACCGGGACCAGGCAGCCCCAGCATTTT; cdr3_aa: CASSPATGTRQPQHF
d_call: .; j_call: TRBJ2-7; v_call: TRBV4-1; cdr3_nt: TGCGCCAGCAGCCAAGTTTTGGTGGCTGGGTACGAGCAGTACTTC; cdr3_aa: CASSQVLVAGYEQYF
d_call: .; j_call: TRBJ2-7; v_call: TRBV7-8; cdr3_nt: TGTGCCAGCAGGTGGGTTGGGGGGGGCAAGGGCGAGCAGTACTTC; cdr3_aa: CASRWVGGGKGEQYF
d_call: .; j_call: TRBJ2-3; v_call: TRBV5-1; cdr3_nt: TGCGCCAGCAGCTTGGAATGGGGCGAGGGCACAGATACGCAGTATTTT; cdr3_aa: CASSLEWGEGTDTQYF
d_call: .; j_call: TRBJ1-4; v_call: TRBV27; cdr3_nt: TGTGCCAGCAGTTTCCCGACGGACCCGGGTTTAGGTAATGAAAAACTGTTTTTT; cdr3_aa: CASSFPTDPGLGNEKLFF
d_call: .; j_call: TRBJ2-3; v_call: TRBV11-3; cdr3_nt: TGTGCCAGCAGCTCTTGGGGGGACACAGATACGCAGTATTTT; cdr3_aa: CASSSWGDTDTQYF
d_call: TRBD1; j_call: TRBJ1-1; v_call: TRBV19; cdr3_nt: TGTGCCAGTAGTATCCAGAGACAGGGGAAGAACACTGAAGCTTTCTTT; cdr3_aa: CASSIQRQGKNTEAFF
d_call: TRBD1; j_call: TRBJ1-1; v_call: TRBV6-5; cdr3_nt: TGTGCCAGCAGTTACGGGACAGCGAACACTGAAGCTTTCTTT; cdr3_aa: CASSYGTANTEAFF
d_call: .; j_call: TRBJ1-6; v_call: TRBV6-2/TRBV6-3; cdr3_nt: TGTGCCAGCAGTCCGGTCGGTCAGTATTCACCCCTCCACTTT; cdr3_aa: CASSPVGQYSPLHF
d_call: .; j_call: TRBJ1-1; v_call: TRBV25-1; cdr3_nt: TGTGCCAGCAGTAGATTTGGGGGGGCAAGGGGAGCTTTCTTT; cdr3_aa: CASSRFGGARGAFF
d_call: .; j_call: TRBJ1-5; v_call: TRBV7-8; cdr3_nt: TGTGCCAGCAGCCCCCCCGGCAATCAGCCCCAGCATTTT; cdr3_aa: CASSPPGNQPQHF
d_call: TRBD1; j_call: TRBJ2-3; v_call: TRBV18; cdr3_nt: TGTGCCAGCTCACCATCGCTGGGGACAGGAGATACGCAGTATTTT; cdr3_aa: CASSPSLGTGDTQYF
d_call: .; j_call: TRBJ1-1; v_call: TRBV18; cdr3_nt: TGTGCCAGCTCACCACTACAGGGCCGAGACACTGAAGCTTTCTTT; cdr3_aa: CASSPLQGRDTEAFF
d_call: TRBD1; j_call: TRBJ1-6; v_call: TRBV24-1; cdr3_nt: TGTGCCACCAGTGCTGGGACAGGGCGTAATTCACCCCTCCACTTT; cdr3_aa: CATSAGTGRNSPLHF
d_call: TRBD1; j_call: TRBJ1-1; v_call: TRBV5-8; cdr3_nt: TGTGCCAGCAGCTCGGACAGGGGGCCCAACACTGAAGCTTTCTTT; cdr3_aa: CASSSDRGPNTEAFF
d_call: TRBD2; j_call: TRBJ2-3; v_call: TRBV3-1/TRBV3-2; cdr3_nt: TGTGCCAGCAGCCAACATGGGTTTACTAGCGGGGGGGATACGCAGTATTTT; cdr3_aa: CASSQHGFTSGGDTQYF
d_call: TRBD2; j_call: TRBJ2-2; v_call: TRBV13; cdr3_nt: TGTGCCAGCAGCCCCGCTCTGGGACTAGATCCCGGGGAGCTGTTTTTT; cdr3_aa: CASSPALGLDPGELFF
d_call: .; j_call: TRBJ2-3; v_call: TRBV18; cdr3_nt: TGTGCCAGCTCACCAACACGGAACACAGATACGCAGTATTTT; cdr3_aa: CASSPTRNTDTQYF
d_call: .; j_call: TRBJ2-2; v_call: TRBV13; cdr3_nt: TGTGCCAGCAGCTCCCACCCAGGCAGGGGATATAACACCGGGGAGCTGTTTTTT; cdr3_aa: CASSSHPGRGYNTGELFF
d_call: .; j_call: TRBJ1-3; v_call: TRBV7-2; cdr3_nt: TGTGCCAGCAGCTTAACTCAGGGAGTGGGGAACACCATATATTTT; cdr3_aa: CASSLTQGVGNTIYF
d_call: .; j_call: TRBJ1-1; v_call: TRBV30; cdr3_nt: TGTGCCTGGACTGGGGGGTGGACCGGCACTGAAGCTTTCTTT; cdr3_aa: CAWTGGWTGTEAFF
d_call: .; j_call: TRBJ2-2; v_call: TRBV29-1; cdr3_nt: TGCAGCGTTGAAGACGTAGAGAACACCGGGGAGCTGTTTTTT; cdr3_aa: CSVEDVENTGELFF
d_call: TRBD1; j_call: TRBJ2-6; v_call: TRBV9; cdr3_nt: TGTGCCAGCAGTCTTGCAGGGGGCGCTTCTGGGGCCAACGTCCTGACTTTC; cdr3_aa: CASSLAGGASGANVLTF
d_call: .; j_call: TRBJ1-2; v_call: TRBV5-6; cdr3_nt: TGTGCCAGCAGCTTGGGGCGGTCTGGGTATGGCTACACCTTC; cdr3_aa: CASSLGRSGYGYTF
d_call: TRBD2; j_call: TRBJ2-2; v_call: TRBV24-1; cdr3_nt: TGTGCCACCAGTGACGCGCGGGGGGGCCTAACCGGGGAGCTGTTTTTT; cdr3_aa: CATSDARGGLTGELFF
d_call: .; j_call: TRBJ1-5; v_call: TRBV5-1; cdr3_nt: TGCGCCAGCAGCTTACAGGTGGGCGATCAGCCCCAGCATTTT; cdr3_aa: CASSLQVGDQPQHF
d_call: TRBD2; j_call: TRBJ2-3; v_call: TRBV4-3; cdr3_nt: TGCGCCAGCAGCCAAGACAGGACTAGCGGGGGGGAAAGAGATACGCAGTATTTT; cdr3_aa: CASSQDRTSGGERDTQYF